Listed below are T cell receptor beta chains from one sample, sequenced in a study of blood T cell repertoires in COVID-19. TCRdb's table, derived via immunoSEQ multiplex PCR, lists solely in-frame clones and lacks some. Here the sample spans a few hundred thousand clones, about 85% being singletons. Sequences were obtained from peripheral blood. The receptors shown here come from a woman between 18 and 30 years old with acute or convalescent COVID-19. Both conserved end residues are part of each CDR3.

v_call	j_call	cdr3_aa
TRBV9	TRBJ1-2	CASSVVALDSDYGYTF
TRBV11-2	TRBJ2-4	CASSFSRDSQNIQYF
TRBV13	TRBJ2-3	CASSFPSKAGITDTQYF
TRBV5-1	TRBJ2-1	CASRTSGRVNEQFF
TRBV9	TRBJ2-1	CASSVGIAGGNEQFF
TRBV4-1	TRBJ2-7	CASSQEAGTLSYEQYF
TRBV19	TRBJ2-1	CASSFLDSGGPYNEQFF
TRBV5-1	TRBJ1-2	CASTEGYGYTF
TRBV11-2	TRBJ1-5	CASSVGQAPQPQHF
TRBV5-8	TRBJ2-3	CASSPRQGPRDLLSTDTQYF
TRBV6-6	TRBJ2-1	CASSYEELSYNEQFF